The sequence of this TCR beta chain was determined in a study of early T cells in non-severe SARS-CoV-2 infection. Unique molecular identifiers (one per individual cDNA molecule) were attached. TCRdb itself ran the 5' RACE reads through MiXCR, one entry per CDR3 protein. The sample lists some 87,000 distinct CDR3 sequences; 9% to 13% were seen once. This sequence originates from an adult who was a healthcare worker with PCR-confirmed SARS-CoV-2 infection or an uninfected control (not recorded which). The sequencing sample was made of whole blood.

CDR3 protein: CASSLTPMAGVGTDTQYF. For the CDR3, the DNA is TGTGCCAGCAGCTTAACCCCCATGGCGGGGGTAGGAACAGATACGCAGTATTTT. The V and J genes are TRBV7-3 and TRBJ2-3; 7 bases agree with TRBD2. CDR1 and CDR2 from the germline V gene are SGHTA and FQGTGA. V shed 0 bases, J shed 3 bases, and the junction held 12 bases outside the gene matches. This CDR3 has 18 amino acids.